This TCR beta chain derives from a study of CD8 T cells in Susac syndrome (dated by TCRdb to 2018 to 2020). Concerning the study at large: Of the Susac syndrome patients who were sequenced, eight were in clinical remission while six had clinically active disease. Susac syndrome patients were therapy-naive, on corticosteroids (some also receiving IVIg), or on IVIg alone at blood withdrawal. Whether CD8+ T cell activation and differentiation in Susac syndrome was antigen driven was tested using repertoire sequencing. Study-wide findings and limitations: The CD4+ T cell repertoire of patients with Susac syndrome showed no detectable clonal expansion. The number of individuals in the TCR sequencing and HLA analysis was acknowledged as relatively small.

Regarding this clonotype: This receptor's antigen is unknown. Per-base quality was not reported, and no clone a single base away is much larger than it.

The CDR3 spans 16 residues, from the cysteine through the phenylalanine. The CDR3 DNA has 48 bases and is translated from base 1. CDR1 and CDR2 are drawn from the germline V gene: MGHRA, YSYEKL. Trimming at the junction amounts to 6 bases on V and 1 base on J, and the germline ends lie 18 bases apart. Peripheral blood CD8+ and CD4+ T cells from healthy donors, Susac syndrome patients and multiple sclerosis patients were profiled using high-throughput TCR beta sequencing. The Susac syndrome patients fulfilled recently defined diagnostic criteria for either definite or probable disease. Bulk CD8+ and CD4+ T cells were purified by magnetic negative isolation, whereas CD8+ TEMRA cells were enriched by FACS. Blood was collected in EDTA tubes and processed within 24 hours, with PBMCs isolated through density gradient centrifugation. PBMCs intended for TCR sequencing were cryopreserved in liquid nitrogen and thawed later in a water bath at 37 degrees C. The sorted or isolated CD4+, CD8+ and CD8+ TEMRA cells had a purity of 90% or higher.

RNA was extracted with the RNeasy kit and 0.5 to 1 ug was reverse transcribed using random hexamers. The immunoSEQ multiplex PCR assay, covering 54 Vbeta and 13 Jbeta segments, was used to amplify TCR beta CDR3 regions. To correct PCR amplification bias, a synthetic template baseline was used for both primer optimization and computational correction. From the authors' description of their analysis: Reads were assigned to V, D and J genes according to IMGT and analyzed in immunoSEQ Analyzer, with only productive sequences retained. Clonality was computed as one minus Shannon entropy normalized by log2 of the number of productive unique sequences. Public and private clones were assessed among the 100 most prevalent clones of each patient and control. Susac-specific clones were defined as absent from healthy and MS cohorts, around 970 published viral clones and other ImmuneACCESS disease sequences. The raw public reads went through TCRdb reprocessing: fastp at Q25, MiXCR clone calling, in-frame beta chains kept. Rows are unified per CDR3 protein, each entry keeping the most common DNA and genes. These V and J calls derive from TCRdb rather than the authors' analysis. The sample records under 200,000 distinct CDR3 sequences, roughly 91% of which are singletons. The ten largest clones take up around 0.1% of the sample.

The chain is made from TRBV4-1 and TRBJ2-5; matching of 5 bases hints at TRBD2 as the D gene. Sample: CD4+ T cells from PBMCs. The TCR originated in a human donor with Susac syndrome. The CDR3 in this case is CASSPKSSAFQETQYF. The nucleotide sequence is TGCGCCAGCAGTCCTAAGAGTAGCGCTTTCCAAGAGACCCAGTACTTC.